The present T cell receptor (beta chain) was sequenced within a study of blood T cell repertoires in COVID-19. The overall study: PBMCs, B-cell-depleted T cells, or T cells provided the cDNA or gDNA that made up the material.

A single count supports this clone. The protocol was immunoSEQ multiplex PCR, while the TCRdb copy is restricted to in-frame clones and leaves out a portion. The data hold over 200,000 clones, with roughly 94% observed a single time. The CDR3 length is 15 residues. Trimming cost V 6 bases and J 6 bases; bases outside gene matches: 11. CDR1 is SNHLY and CDR2 is FYNNEI in the germline V gene. The TCR comes from a man aged 30-40 years with acute or convalescent COVID-19. The specimen was peripheral blood. The V gene is TRBV2, the J gene TRBJ2-1, with TRBD1 identical over 7 bases. Here the CDR3 DNA reads TGTGCCAGCAGCCAAACAGGGGTCGTATTCAATGAGCAGTTCTTC. It translates to CASSQTGVVFNEQFF.